Below, 20 T cell receptor beta chains from the same sample are listed, as sequenced in a study of CD8+CD57+ T cells in acquired aplastic anemia (dated by TCRdb to 2016 to 2019). Flow cytometry had shown CD8+CD57+ cell expansion in the patients selected for sequencing. For sequencing, an Illumina HiSeq 2000 was employed. Profiling of TCR beta VDJ combinations and CDR3 sequences used genomic DNA as the template. TCRdb trimmed public reads at Q25 via fastp, called clones via MiXCR and kept in-frame beta chains. Rows with a matching CDR3 protein are joined into one entry that keeps the most common DNA and genes. This sample lists around 180,000 distinct CDR3 sequences; about half were detected once. 1.8% of the sample belongs to the ten largest clones. The sample taken for sequencing was sorted CD4+, CD8+, or CD8+CD57+ T cells (not recorded which) from PBMCs. These receptors originate from a human donor with aplastic anemia.

This chain joins TRBV6-4 and TRBJ1-1; D unclear. Trimming removed 8 bases from V and 4 bases from J, with 14 bases in between. The germline V gene has CDR1 MRHNA and CDR2 SNTAGT. This CDR3 contains 13 residues. CDR3 region: CASHAQTVTEAFF. The CDR3 nucleotides are TGTGCCAGCCACGCCCAAACGGTCACTGAAGCTTTCTTT.

This rearrangement joins TRBV20-1 to TRBJ1-5; D may be TRBD1 (5 bases). V lost 5 bases, J lost 4 bases, and 9 bases lay in between. The CDR3 has 12 amino acids. Germline assignment: CDR1 DFQATT and CDR2 SNEGSKA (reference sequence). The CDR3 loop is CSAQGPNQPQHF. The DNA of the CDR3 is TGCAGTGCTCAGGGACCAAATCAGCCCCAGCATTTT.

V gene TRBV20-1 combines with J gene TRBJ1-1; no definite D call. In germline, CDR1 is DFQATT, CDR2 SNEGSKA (reference sequence). There are 13 residues in the CDR3. V lost 6 bases to trimming and J lost 4 bases, with 15 bases between them. The CDR3 is CSASTLVGTEAFF. CDR3 bases: TGCAGTGCCTCGACCCTGGTAGGCACTGAAGCTTTCTTT.

The chain carries TRBV24-1 and TRBJ2-1, with D possibly TRBD2 on 5 matching bases. Per the germline V gene, CDR1 is KGHDR and CDR2 is SFDVKD. The CDR3 is 15 residues long. V was clipped by 3 bases and J by 5 bases, with 13 bases between them. CDR3 protein: CATSDPRGGNNEQFF. DNA of the CDR3: TGTGCCACCAGTGATCCGCGCGGAGGAAACAATGAGCAGTTCTTC.

This clonotype was seen many times. The final CDR3 position lacks the conserved phenylalanine or tryptophan, pointing to a likely read error. Because the CDR3's place on the DNA is in doubt, the DNA is left out and the CDR3 is given as listed by TCRdb. V gene TRBV10-3 combines with J gene TRBJ2-7; the D call TRBD1 from the table was never checked on the DNA. Both ends counted, the CDR3 spans 8 residues. The germline V gene encodes CDR1 ENHRY and CDR2 SYGVKD. CDR3: CAISESRG.

The table lists this clonotype with many counts. This rearrangement joins TRBV19 to TRBJ1-5; D is possibly TRBD1 (6 bases). Trimming removed 6 bases at V and 6 bases at J, with 18 bases between. Germline V gives CDR1 LNHDA, CDR2 SQIVND (reference sequence). This CDR3 is built from 15 residues. This chain's CDR3 is CASSGAGVTGQPQHF. CDR3 nucleotides: TGTGCCAGTAGCGGGGCAGGGGTAACGGGTCAGCCCCAGCATTTT. The variable domain in full, with the rest retrieved from reference TRBV19 and TRBJ1-5, is DGGITQSPKYLFRKEGQNVTLSCEQNLNHDAMYWYRQDPGQGLRLIYYSQIVNDFQKGDIAEGYSVSREKKESFPLTVTSAQKNPTAFYLCASSGAGVTGQPQHFGDGTRLSIL.

This rearrangement joins TRBV7-2 to TRBJ1-2; 9 bases agree with TRBD1. The V segment lost 5 bases and the J segment 6 bases; nucleotides outside the gene matches: 10. The CDR3 runs 15 residues. The V gene's germline CDR1 is SGHTA and CDR2 FQGNSA. The CDR3 DNA follows: TGTGCCAGCAGCCGTCCCGGGACAGGGAATGATGGCTACACCTTC. As protein: CASSRPGTGNDGYTF.

This chain uses TRBV10-3 with TRBJ1-1; 10 bases map to TRBD1. The V gene end was trimmed by 6 bases and the J gene end by 5 bases; junction bases not matched to a gene: 6. The CDR3 spans 14 residues. Germline values: CDR1 ENHRY, CDR2 SYGVKD. This chain's CDR3 is CAIRGQGPNTEAFF. The CDR3 DNA is TGTGCCATCAGGGGACAGGGGCCAAATACTGAAGCTTTCTTT.

As concerns this clonotype: A read error is possible here, since a much larger clone lies one base away. V and J are TRBV7-3 and TRBJ1-1; weak D call: TRBD1 (6 bases). The CDR3 length is 15 residues. Trimming removed 5 bases at V and 3 bases at J, with 16 bases between. Germline values: CDR1 SGHTA, CDR2 FQGTGA. CDR3 DNA sequence: TGTGCCAGCAGCCGCCGGACACCAGGGGACACTGAAGCTTTCTTT. It specifies CASSRRTPGDTEAFF. The full variable domain, rest sourced from reference TRBV7-3 and TRBJ1-1, is GAGVSQTPSNKVTEKGKYVELRCDPISGHTALYWYRQSLGQGPEFLIYFQGTGAADDSGLPNDRFFAVRPEGSVSTLKIQRTERGDSAVYLCASSRRTPGDTEAFFGQGTRLTVV.

The genes are TRBV19 and TRBJ1-5; 8 bases are shared with TRBD1. Trimming took 7 bases from V and 5 from J; bases not matched to a gene: 16. The CDR3 spans 17 residues. Germline V gives CDR1 LNHDA, CDR2 SQIVND (reference sequence). CDR3 in DNA: TGTGCCAGTAAAGCTCTGACAGGGGAGGTGTGGTATCAGCCCCAGCATTTT. Translated: CASKALTGEVWYQPQHF.

This clonotype occurred many times. J is TRBJ2-2 and V is TRBV25-1; D gene ambiguous. CDR1 and CDR2 from the germline V gene are MGHDK and SYGVNS. V was shortened by 0 bases and J by 1 base, with 6 bases between the two germline ends. There are 15 residues in the CDR3. The CDR3 reads CASSEYGQNTGELFF. DNA for the CDR3: TGTGCCAGCAGTGAATATGGTCAGAACACCGGGGAGCTGTTTTTT.

This clonotype was counted many times. CDR3 sequence reads: CSARLAGAKIAYEQYF. As DNA, the CDR3 is TGCAGTGCAAGACTAGCGGGAGCGAAGATTGCCTACGAGCAGTACTTC. J is TRBJ2-7 and V is TRBV20-1, with 12 bases fitting TRBD2. Germline V gene sequence: CDR1 DFQATT, CDR2 SNEGSKA (reference sequence). CDR3 length equals 16 residues. V was clipped by 6 bases and J by 2 bases; unmatched bases: 11.

This clonotype was picked up many times. V usage is TRBV12-3 or TRBV12-4 and J usage is TRBJ1-2, with a tentative D call TRBD1 (6 bases). Trimming took 6 bases from V and 4 from J, leaving 15 bases between them. This CDR3 comprises 14 residues. The DNA of the CDR3 is TGTGCCAGCAGAAGGCAGGGGCTATTCTATGGCTACACCTTC. As protein: CASRRQGLFYGYTF.

The chain is built from TRBV7-8 and TRBJ2-7; D is uncertain. CDR1 and CDR2 (germline): SGHVS, FQNEAQ. CDR3 length: 14 amino acids. Trimming pared 0 bases from V and 2 bases from J, leaving 8 bases between. This chain's CDR3 is CASSLADLTYEQYF. CDR3 coding DNA: TGTGCCAGCAGCTTAGCGGACCTTACCTACGAGCAGTACTTC.

This chain links TRBV7-6 with TRBJ2-7; a weak D match, TRBD1 (6 bases). This CDR3 has 12 residues. Germline CDR1 and CDR2: SGHVS and FNYEAQ. Trimming left V 8 bases short and J 0 bases short, with 8 bases between. The CDR3 DNA reads as TGTGCCAGCGGGGGCAGCTCCTACGAGCAGTACTTC. Its translation is CASGGSSYEQYF.

This clonotype was recorded a few times. V and J are TRBV24-1 and TRBJ2-5, with a tentative D call TRBD2 (6 bases). This CDR3 comprises 17 residues. CDR1 is KGHDR, CDR2 SFDVKD, per germline. V was clipped by 3 bases and J by 4 bases, with 20 bases between them. Here the CDR3 reads CATSDRPWRVGGETQYF. The CDR3, as DNA: TGTGCCACCAGTGATCGCCCGTGGAGGGTCGGTGGAGAGACCCAGTACTTC.

This chain uses TRBV10-2 with TRBJ2-7, with D possibly being TRBD1 (6 bases). Trimming pared 1 base from V and 3 bases from J, leaving 7 bases between. Germline CDR1 and CDR2: WSHSY and SAAADI. The CDR3 totals 13 residues. The CDR3 loop is CASSEYRVYEQYF. CDR3 bases: TGCGCCAGCAGTGAGTACAGGGTCTACGAGCAGTACTTC.

This clonotype has just a few counts. This chain connects TRBV24-1 to TRBJ2-2; 7 nucleotides agree with TRBD1. The CDR3 spans 14 residues. Unmatched junction bases numbered 4, after V lost 7 bases and J lost 3 bases. Germline V CDR1 and CDR2: KGHDR, SFDVKD. The CDR3 protein is CATRGTVDTGELFF. For the CDR3, the DNA is TGTGCCACCAGGGGGACAGTCGACACCGGGGAGCTGTTTTTT.

The chain has TRBV19 and TRBJ2-3; D may be TRBD2 (5 bases). The CDR3 is 13 residues long. V lost 2 bases to trimming and J lost 5 bases, with 8 bases between them. Germline V gene data show CDR1 as LNHDA and CDR2 as SQIVND (reference sequence). CDR3 residues: CASSILAGDTQYF. The CDR3 DNA follows: TGTGCCAGTAGTATACTAGCAGGAGATACGCAGTATTTT.

The V gene is TRBV7-6, the J gene TRBJ2-5; D gene uncertain. V lost 0 bases and J 0 bases, leaving 2 bases between the germline ends. Germline CDR1 is SGHVS and CDR2 is FNYEAQ. The CDR3 totals 13 residues. The CDR3 sequence: CASSLAYQETQYF. CDR3 nucleotide sequence: TGTGCCAGCAGCTTAGCGTACCAAGAGACCCAGTACTTC.